The 27 T cell receptor beta chains in this list originate from one sample, sequenced in a study of vaccination effects on CD4 cells after COVID-19. No antigen has been identified for these receptors. The culture ran for about eleven days before CD4+ T cells were isolated. Every participant took two doses of the BNT162b2 or mRNA-1273 vaccine. Profiling relied on immunoSEQ multiplex PCR, and the TCRdb table lists in-frame clones only, not all of them. The data show approximately 61,000 clones, about 81% seen once. The input for sequencing was CD4+ T cells from PBMCs cultured without peptide, taken after COVID-19 vaccination. The receptors stem from a human donor who received a COVID-19 vaccine.

The chain couples TRBV4-1 to TRBJ2-1, with 10 bases that match TRBD2. Germline V lookup: CDR1 MGHRA, CDR2 YSYEKL. CDR3 length equals 18 residues. With V trimmed by 1 base and J by 7 bases, 13 bases remained unmatched. For the CDR3, the DNA is TGCGCCAGCAGCCAAGGGTTTGCGAGAGGTAGCGGGGGGAATGAGCAGTTCTTC. Protein sequence: CASSQGFARGSGGNEQFF.

J is TRBJ1-1 and V is TRBV25-1; D possibly corresponds to TRBD1 (5 bases). Germline V CDR1 and CDR2: MGHDK, SYGVNS. Trimming took off 6 bases at V and 1 base at J, with 12 bases between the two ends. This CDR3 is 14 amino acids long. The CDR3, as DNA: TGTGCCAGCAGGGCCGTAGGGGCGAACACTGAAGCTTTCTTT. It encodes CASRAVGANTEAFF.

The genes are TRBV6-5 and TRBJ2-5; maybe TRBD1 (6 bases). The CDR3 runs 11 residues. Trimming stripped 10 bases from V and 4 bases from J, with 10 bases between. Germline loops: CDR1 MNHEY, CDR2 SVGAGI. The CDR3 DNA follows: TGTGCCACCAGAGGGGGAGAGACCCAGTACTTC. Amino acid sequence: CATRGGETQYF.

The chain employs TRBV6-5 and TRBJ2-1, with D possibly TRBD1 on 6 matching bases. The V end was cut by 6 bases, the J end by 13 bases, with 16 bases between. Germline CDR1 and CDR2: MNHEY and SVGAGI. The CDR3 covers 12 residues. The CDR3 sequence is CASSVRGGSQFF. As DNA, the CDR3 is TGTGCCAGCAGCGTCAGAGGGGGTTCACAGTTCTTC.

The chain uses TRBV2 and TRBJ1-4, with TRBD1 identical over 10 bases. The J segment lost 8 bases and the V segment lost 5 bases, leaving 8 bases of the junction unmatched. Germline V gene lookup returns CDR1 SNHLY and CDR2 FYNNEI. The CDR3 covers 15 residues. Here the CDR3 DNA reads TGTGCCAGCAGTAGGATGGACAGGGGGAGGGAAAAACTGTTTTTT. Its translation: CASSRMDRGREKLFF.

The chain couples TRBV4-2 to TRBJ2-5; a weak D match, TRBD2 (5 bases). CDR1 is LGHNA and CDR2 is YNFKEQ in the germline V gene. The CDR3 loop spans 15 amino acids. The V end lost 5 bases, the J end lost 1 base, and 14 bases lay between the germline ends. The CDR3 DNA reads TGTGCCAGCAGCTGGTTATCCCGGGGCCAAGAGACCCAGTACTTC. The encoded protein is CASSWLSRGQETQYF.

V usage is TRBV14 and J usage is TRBJ2-5; TRBD1 aligns across 7 bases. Germline values: CDR1 SGHDN, CDR2 FVKESK. CDR3 length: 17 residues. With V trimmed by 4 bases and J by 1 base, 12 bases remained unmatched. The CDR3 coding sequence is TGTGCCAGCAGCCCAGTGCGGTCAGGGGGTCTCCAAGAGACCCAGTACTTC. Its translation is CASSPVRSGGLQETQYF.

The chain employs TRBV7-2 and TRBJ2-7; 7 nucleotides match TRBD1. CDR3 size: 14 residues. Germline CDR1 SGHTA, CDR2 FQGNSA. V was clipped by 5 bases and J by 6 bases; unmatched bases: 10. In nucleotides, the CDR3 is TGTGCCAGCAGCCCGCAGACAGGGCAGGGCGAGCAGTACTTC. This sequence encodes CASSPQTGQGEQYF.

Concerning this clone: The junction departs from the called germline gene at one end, perhaps through a read error. The chain joins TRBV29-1 to TRBJ1-5; a possible D gene is TRBD1 (5 bases). The germline V gene has CDR1 SQVTM and CDR2 ANQGSEA. The CDR3 totals 14 residues. CDR3 sequence: CSVQEGLDNQPQHF. For the CDR3, the DNA is TGCAGCGTTCAAGAGGGGTTGGACAATCAGCCCCAGCATTTT.

This clone came up once. V gene TRBV7-2 combines with J gene TRBJ1-1; D might be TRBD1 (6 bases). Trimming removed 3 bases at V and 1 base at J, with 15 bases between. Germline CDR1 and CDR2: SGHTA and FQGNSA. This CDR3 has 16 residues. The CDR3 is CASSLGGARSNTEAFF. CDR3 DNA: TGTGCCAGCAGCTTGGGGGGGGCGCGTTCGAACACTGAAGCTTTCTTT.

The chain links TRBV3-1 (or the pseudogene TRBV3-2) to TRBJ1-3; 7 bases map to TRBD1. CDR1 LGHDT and CDR2 YNNKEL come from the germline V gene (reference sequence). The length of the CDR3 is 15 residues. After removal of 4 bases from V and 0 bases from J, the junction contained 3 bases not matched to a gene. CDR3 in amino acids: CASSLDRVSGNTIYF. The CDR3 region has the DNA TGTGCCAGCAGCCTCGACAGGGTCTCTGGAAACACCATATATTTT.

DNA for the CDR3: TGTGCCAGCAGCTTAGATCCGGGACATTCTAACTATGGCTACACCTTC. Encoded protein: CASSLDPGHSNYGYTF. The gene calls are TRBV7-9 and TRBJ1-2; D may be TRBD1 (6 bases). Germline V CDR1 and CDR2: SEHNR, FQNEAQ (reference sequence). The germline V and J ends were trimmed by 1 base and 0 bases, with 12 bases remaining between them. The CDR3 totals 16 residues.

The chain is built from TRBV11-2 and TRBJ2-3; a possible D gene is TRBD1 (6 bases). The V gene's germline CDR1 is SGHAT and CDR2 FQNNGV. The CDR3 is 15 residues long. The germline V and J ends were trimmed by 3 bases and 2 bases, with 12 bases remaining between them. The CDR3 region is CASSFSGQVTDTQYF. CDR3 in DNA: TGTGCCAGCAGCTTCTCGGGACAAGTCACAGATACGCAGTATTTT.

The chain has TRBV4-1 and TRBJ1-2; possible D gene TRBD1, 5 bases. The CDR3 totals 15 residues. V was cut by 1 base and J by 6 bases, with 15 bases left in between. CDR1 and CDR2 (germline): MGHRA, YSYEKL. In DNA, the CDR3 is TGCGCCAGCAGCCAAGTTGTCGGGGGTTTGAATGGCTACACCTTC. Protein: CASSQVVGGLNGYTF.

The J gene is TRBJ2-7, the V gene TRBV28; 8 bases are shared with TRBD1. The CDR3 runs 14 residues. Germline V gene data show CDR1 as MDHEN and CDR2 as SYDVKM. With V trimmed by 5 bases and J by 3 bases, 6 bases remained unmatched. The CDR3 loop is CASSPWTGHYEQYF. CDR3 sequence (DNA): TGTGCCAGCAGTCCCTGGACAGGGCACTACGAGCAGTACTTC.

V is TRBV27 and J is TRBJ1-2; D unresolved. Germline V lookup: CDR1 MNHEY, CDR2 SMNVEV (reference sequence). The CDR3 length is 13 residues. V was clipped by 2 bases and J by 8 bases, with 12 bases between them. CDR3 in amino acids: CASSLRAGGGYTF. CDR3 nucleotide sequence: TGTGCCAGCAGTTTAAGGGCAGGTGGCGGCTACACCTTC.

The chain recombines TRBV5-1 with TRBJ2-3; 10 bases map to TRBD2. The trim removed 1 base at V and 5 bases at J, leaving 10 bases unmatched. The CDR3 runs to 17 residues. Germline lookup yields CDR1 SGHRS and CDR2 YFSETQ. DNA for the CDR3: TGCGCCAGCAGCTTGACTAGCGGGATCCCGACGGGAGATACGCAGTATTTT. Its protein is CASSLTSGIPTGDTQYF. Drawing the rest from reference TRBV5-1 and TRBJ2-3, the complete variable domain is KAGVTQTPRYLIKTRGQQVTLSCSPISGHRSVSWYQQTPGQGLQFLFEYFSETQRNKGNFPGRFSGRQFSNSRSEMNVSTLELGDSALYLCASSLTSGIPTGDTQYFGPGTRLTVL.

The chain carries TRBV3-1 (or the pseudogene TRBV3-2) and TRBJ1-3; the D is unclear. Per the germline V gene, CDR1 is LGHDT and CDR2 is YNNKEL (reference sequence). V was clipped by 0 bases and J by 0 bases, with 18 bases between them. This CDR3 spans 19 amino acids. DNA of the CDR3: TGTGCCAGCAGCCAAGACCCGCCAAGACGACTTCTCTCTGGAAACACCATATATTTT. Encoded protein: CASSQDPPRRLLSGNTIYF.

The chain links TRBV18 to TRBJ2-5, with a weak D call TRBD1 (5 bases). The CDR3 has 14 residues. CDR1 KGHSH and CDR2 LQKENI come from the germline V gene. Trimming took 6 bases from V and 1 from J, leaving 12 bases between them. For the CDR3, the DNA is TGTGCCAGCTCCCTAAGGGGCTCCCAAGAGACCCAGTACTTC. Amino acid sequence: CASSLRGSQETQYF.

The genes are TRBV10-3 and TRBJ1-6; the D gene is possibly TRBD1 (5 bases). Germline V gene data show CDR1 as ENHRY and CDR2 as SYGVKD. The CDR3 extends over 12 amino acids. The germline V and J ends were trimmed by 10 bases and 7 bases, with 11 bases remaining between them. The CDR3 is CATRDSNSPLHF. In DNA, the CDR3 is TGTGCCACCCGGGACTCAAATTCACCCCTCCACTTT.

The chain combines TRBV10-3 with TRBJ2-6; D uncertain. V lost 3 bases and J 3 bases, leaving 6 bases between the germline ends. Germline V gene data show CDR1 as ENHRY and CDR2 as SYGVKD. The CDR3 totals 14 residues. CDR3 DNA: TGTGCCATCAGTGAATTTAGTGGGGCCAACGTCCTGACTTTC. Protein sequence: CAISEFSGANVLTF.

The chain uses TRBV10-3 and TRBJ2-3; TRBD2 is a possible D gene (5 bases). Germline CDR1 reads ENHRY; CDR2 reads SYGVKD. This CDR3 spans 16 amino acids. Trimming took off 2 bases at V and 1 base at J, with 13 bases between the two ends. The CDR3 region has the DNA TGTGCCATCAGTGAGGTGGGCGGAGGTGGCACAGATACGCAGTATTTT. Encoded protein: CAISEVGGGGTDTQYF.

The V call is TRBV6-6, the J call TRBJ1-2; D is perhaps TRBD1 (5 bases). Trimming cost V 4 bases and J 1 base, with 7 bases left between them. This CDR3 spans 13 amino acids. CDR1 and CDR2 (germline): MNHNY, SVGAGI (reference sequence). DNA for the CDR3: TGTGCCAGCAGTTCTGACAGTAACTATGGCTACACCTTC. Protein: CASSSDSNYGYTF.

This rearrangement joins TRBV2 to TRBJ1-2; D is undetermined. This CDR3 is built from 13 residues. The V end was cut by 7 bases, the J end by 7 bases, with 16 bases between. Germline CDR1 reads SNHLY; CDR2 reads FYNNEI. CDR3 sequence: CASTRTTDGGYTF. CDR3 coding DNA: TGTGCCAGCACTAGAACTACTGACGGTGGCTACACCTTC. Together with reference TRBV2 and TRBJ1-2, the CDR3 gives the full variable domain: EPEVTQTPSHQVTQMGQEVILRCVPISNHLYFYWYRQILGQKVEFLVSFYNNEISEKSEIFDDQFSVERPDGSNFTLKIRSTKLEDSAMYFCASTRTTDGGYTFGSGTRLTVV.

This chain joins TRBV6-2 or TRBV6-3 and TRBJ1-2; D uncertain. Trimming removed 5 bases at V and 2 bases at J, with 18 bases between. Germline CDR1 is MNHEY and CDR2 is SVGEGT. The CDR3 runs to 16 residues. CDR3 bases: TGTGCCAGCAGTCCAATTTACCAGACGGGAAACTATGGCTACACCTTC. It codes for CASSPIYQTGNYGYTF.

The V and J genes are TRBV5-1 and TRBJ1-2; TRBD1 matches at 8 bases. Trimming cost V 4 bases and J 9 bases; bases outside gene matches: 8. CDR1 and CDR2 (germline): SGHRS, YFSETQ. This CDR3 contains 13 residues. CDR3 region: CASSQTGEESYTF. In DNA form, the CDR3 reads TGCGCCAGCAGCCAGACAGGGGAGGAAAGCTACACCTTC. Full variable domain (rest looked up from reference TRBV5-1 and TRBJ1-2): KAGVTQTPRYLIKTRGQQVTLSCSPISGHRSVSWYQQTPGQGLQFLFEYFSETQRNKGNFPGRFSGRQFSNSRSEMNVSTLELGDSALYLCASSQTGEESYTFGSGTRLTVV.

The rearrangement joins TRBV24-1 to TRBJ1-2; D remains ambiguous. Germline V gives CDR1 KGHDR, CDR2 SFDVKD. This CDR3 is 12 amino acids long. V was cut by 3 bases and J by 9 bases, with 10 bases left in between. CDR3 amino acids: CATSDDGRSYTF. The CDR3 DNA reads TGTGCCACCAGTGATGACGGGCGTAGCTACACCTTC.